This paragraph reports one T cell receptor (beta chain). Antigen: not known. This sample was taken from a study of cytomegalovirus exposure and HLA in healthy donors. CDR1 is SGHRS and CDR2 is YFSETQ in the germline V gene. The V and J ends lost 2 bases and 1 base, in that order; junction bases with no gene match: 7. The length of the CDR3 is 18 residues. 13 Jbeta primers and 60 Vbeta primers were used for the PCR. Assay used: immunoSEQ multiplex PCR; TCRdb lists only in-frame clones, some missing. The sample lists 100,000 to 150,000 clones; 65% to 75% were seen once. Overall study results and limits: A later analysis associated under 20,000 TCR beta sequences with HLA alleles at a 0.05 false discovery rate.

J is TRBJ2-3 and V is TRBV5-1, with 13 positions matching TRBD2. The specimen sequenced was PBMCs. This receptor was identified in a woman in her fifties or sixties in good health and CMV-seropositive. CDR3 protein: CASSFTSGGARGTDTQYF. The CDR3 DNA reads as TGCGCCAGCAGCTTTACTAGCGGGGGGGCCCGGGGCACAGATACGCAGTATTTT. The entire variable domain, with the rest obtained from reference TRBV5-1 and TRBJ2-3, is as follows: KAGVTQTPRYLIKTRGQQVTLSCSPISGHRSVSWYQQTPGQGLQFLFEYFSETQRNKGNFPGRFSGRQFSNSRSEMNVSTLELGDSALYLCASSFTSGGARGTDTQYFGPGTRLTVL.